This TCR beta chain was recorded in a study of blood T cell repertoires in COVID-19. This clone has only a few counts. Profiling relied on immunoSEQ multiplex PCR, and the TCRdb table lists in-frame clones only, not all of them. Of approximately 330,000 clones in the sample, roughly 89% were seen once. J gave up 4 bases and V 7 bases, and 11 bases lay outside the gene matches. This CDR3 contains 15 residues. CDR1 is LNHDA, CDR2 SQIVND, per germline (reference sequence). The source is a woman in her 30s who had recovered from COVID-19. The chain recombines TRBV19 with TRBJ1-2; 8 bases are shared with TRBD1. The sequenced sample was PBMCs or T cells enriched from blood (not recorded which). CDR3 amino acids: CASNSPTGEAYGYTF. In DNA, the CDR3 is TGTGCCAGTAATTCCCCGACAGGGGAGGCCTATGGCTACACCTTC.